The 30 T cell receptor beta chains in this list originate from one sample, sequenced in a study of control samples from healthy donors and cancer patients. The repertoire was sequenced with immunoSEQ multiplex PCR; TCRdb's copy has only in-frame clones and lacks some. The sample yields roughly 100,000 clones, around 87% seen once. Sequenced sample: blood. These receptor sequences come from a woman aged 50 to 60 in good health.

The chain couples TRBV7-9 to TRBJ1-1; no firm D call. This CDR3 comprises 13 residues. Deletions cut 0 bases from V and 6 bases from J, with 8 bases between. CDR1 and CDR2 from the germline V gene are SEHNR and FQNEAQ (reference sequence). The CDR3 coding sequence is TGTGCCAGCAGCTTAGCGCCCGTGGCTGAAGCTTTCTTT. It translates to CASSLAPVAEAFF. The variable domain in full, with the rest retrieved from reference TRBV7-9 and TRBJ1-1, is DTGVSQNPRHKITKRGQNVTFRCDPISEHNRLYWYRQTLGQGPEFLTYFQNEAQLEKSRLLSDRFSAERPKGSFSTLEIQRTEQGDSAMYLCASSLAPVAEAFFGQGTRLTVV.

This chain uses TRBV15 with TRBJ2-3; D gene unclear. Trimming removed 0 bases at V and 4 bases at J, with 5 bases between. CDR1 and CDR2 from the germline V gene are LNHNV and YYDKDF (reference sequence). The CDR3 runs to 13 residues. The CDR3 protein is CATSRENADTQYF. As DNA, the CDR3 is TGTGCCACCAGCAGAGAGAATGCAGATACGCAGTATTTT.

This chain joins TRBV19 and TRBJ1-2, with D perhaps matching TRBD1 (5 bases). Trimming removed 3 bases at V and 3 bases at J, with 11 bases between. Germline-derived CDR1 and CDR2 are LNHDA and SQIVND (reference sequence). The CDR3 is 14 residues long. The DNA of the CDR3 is TGTGCCAGTAGTATTCTACCGGGGGACTATGGCTACACCTTC. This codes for CASSILPGDYGYTF.

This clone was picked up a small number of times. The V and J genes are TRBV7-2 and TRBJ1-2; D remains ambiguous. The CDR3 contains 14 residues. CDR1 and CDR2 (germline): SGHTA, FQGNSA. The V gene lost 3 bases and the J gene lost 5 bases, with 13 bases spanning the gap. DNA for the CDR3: TGTGCCAGCAGCTTTCGGGAGCGGACTTATGGCTACACCTTC. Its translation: CASSFRERTYGYTF. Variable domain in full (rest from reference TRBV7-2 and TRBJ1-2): GAGVSQSPSNKVTEKGKDVELRCDPISGHTALYWYRQSLGQGLEFLIYFQGNSAPDKSGLPSDRFSAERTGGSVSTLTIQRTQQEDSAVYLCASSFRERTYGYTFGSGTRLTVV.

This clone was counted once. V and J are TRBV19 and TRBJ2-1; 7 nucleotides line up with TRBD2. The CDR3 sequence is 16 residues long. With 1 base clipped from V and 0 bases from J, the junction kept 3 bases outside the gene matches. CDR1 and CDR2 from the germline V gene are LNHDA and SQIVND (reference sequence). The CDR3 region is CASSIVRGSSYNEQFF. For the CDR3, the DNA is TGTGCCAGTAGTATAGTCCGCGGGAGCTCCTACAATGAGCAGTTCTTC. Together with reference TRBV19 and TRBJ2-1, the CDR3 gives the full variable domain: DGGITQSPKYLFRKEGQNVTLSCEQNLNHDAMYWYRQDPGQGLRLIYYSQIVNDFQKGDIAEGYSVSREKKESFPLTVTSAQKNPTAFYLCASSIVRGSSYNEQFFGPGTRLTVL.

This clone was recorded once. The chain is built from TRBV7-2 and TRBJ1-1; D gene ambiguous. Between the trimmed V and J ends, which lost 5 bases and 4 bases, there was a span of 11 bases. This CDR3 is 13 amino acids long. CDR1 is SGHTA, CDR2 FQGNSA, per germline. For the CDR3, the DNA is TGTGCCAGCAGCCCTGTTGAGGGCACTGAAGCTTTCTTT. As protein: CASSPVEGTEAFF. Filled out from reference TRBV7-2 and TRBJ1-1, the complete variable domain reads GAGVSQSPSNKVTEKGKDVELRCDPISGHTALYWYRQSLGQGLEFLIYFQGNSAPDKSGLPSDRFSAERTGGSVSTLTIQRTQQEDSAVYLCASSPVEGTEAFFGQGTRLTVV.

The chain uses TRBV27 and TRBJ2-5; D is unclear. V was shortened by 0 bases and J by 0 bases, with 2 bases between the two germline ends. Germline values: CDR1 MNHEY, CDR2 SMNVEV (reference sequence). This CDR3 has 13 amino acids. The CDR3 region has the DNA TGTGCCAGCAGTTTATCGTACCAAGAGACCCAGTACTTC. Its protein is CASSLSYQETQYF.

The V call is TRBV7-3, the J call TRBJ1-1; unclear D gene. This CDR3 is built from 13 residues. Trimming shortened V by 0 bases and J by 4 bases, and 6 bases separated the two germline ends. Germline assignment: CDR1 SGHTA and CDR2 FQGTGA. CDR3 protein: CASSLTVSTEAFF. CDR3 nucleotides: TGTGCCAGCAGCTTAACGGTCAGCACTGAAGCTTTCTTT.

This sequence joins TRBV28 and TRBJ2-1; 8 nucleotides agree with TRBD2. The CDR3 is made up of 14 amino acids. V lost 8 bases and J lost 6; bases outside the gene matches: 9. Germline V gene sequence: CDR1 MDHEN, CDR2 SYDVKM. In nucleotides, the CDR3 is TGTGCCAGCCGCGCGGGGGGCTCCCCCAATGAGCAGTTCTTC. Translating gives CASRAGGSPNEQFF.

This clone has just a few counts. As DNA, the CDR3 is TGTGCCAGCAGCTTGGAGCCAGTCAATTTCACCTTC. Its protein product is CASSLEPVNFTF. V usage is TRBV7-9 and J usage is TRBJ1-2, with D unclear. Germline CDR1 is SEHNR and CDR2 is FQNEAQ (reference sequence). This CDR3 spans 12 amino acids. Between the trimmed V and J ends, which lost 3 bases and 13 bases, there was a span of 15 bases.

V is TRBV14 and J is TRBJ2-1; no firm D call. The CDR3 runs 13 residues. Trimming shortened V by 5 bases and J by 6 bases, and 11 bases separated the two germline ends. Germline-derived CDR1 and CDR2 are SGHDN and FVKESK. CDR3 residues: CASSIGGSNEQFF. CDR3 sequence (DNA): TGTGCCAGCAGCATTGGTGGTTCCAATGAGCAGTTCTTC.

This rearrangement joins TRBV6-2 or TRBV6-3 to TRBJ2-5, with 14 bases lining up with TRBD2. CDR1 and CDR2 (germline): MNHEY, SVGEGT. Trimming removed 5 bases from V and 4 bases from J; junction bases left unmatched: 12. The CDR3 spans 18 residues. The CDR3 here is CASSLGTSGGRYRETQYF. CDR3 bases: TGTGCCAGCAGTCTAGGGACTAGCGGGGGAAGATACAGAGAGACCCAGTACTTC.

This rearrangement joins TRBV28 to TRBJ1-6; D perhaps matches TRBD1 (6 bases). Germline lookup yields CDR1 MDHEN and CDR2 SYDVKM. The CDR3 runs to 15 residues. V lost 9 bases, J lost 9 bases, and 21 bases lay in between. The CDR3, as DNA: TGTGCCAGTCTGATCGCAGGCAGGGGTTCTTCACCCCTCCACTTT. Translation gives CASLIAGRGSSPLHF.

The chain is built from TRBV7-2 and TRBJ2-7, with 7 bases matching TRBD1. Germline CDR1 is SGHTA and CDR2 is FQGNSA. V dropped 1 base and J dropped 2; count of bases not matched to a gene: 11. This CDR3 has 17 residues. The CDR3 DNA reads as TGTGCCAGCAGCTTAGGTCCCCCGGCAGGGGGTACCTACGAGCAGTACTTC. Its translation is CASSLGPPAGGTYEQYF.

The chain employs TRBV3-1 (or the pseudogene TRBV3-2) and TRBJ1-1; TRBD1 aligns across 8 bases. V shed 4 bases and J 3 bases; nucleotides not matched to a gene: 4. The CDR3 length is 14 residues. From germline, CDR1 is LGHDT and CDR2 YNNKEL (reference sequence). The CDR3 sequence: CASSLPDRDTEAFF. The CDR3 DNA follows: TGTGCCAGCAGCCTACCGGACAGGGACACTGAAGCTTTCTTT.

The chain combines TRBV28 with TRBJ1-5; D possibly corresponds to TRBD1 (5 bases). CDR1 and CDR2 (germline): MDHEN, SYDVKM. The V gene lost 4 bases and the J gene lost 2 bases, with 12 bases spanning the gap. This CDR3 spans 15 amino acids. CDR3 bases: TGTGCCAGCAGTTCCGGGGCGGAGGGCAATCAGCCCCAGCATTTT. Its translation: CASSSGAEGNQPQHF.

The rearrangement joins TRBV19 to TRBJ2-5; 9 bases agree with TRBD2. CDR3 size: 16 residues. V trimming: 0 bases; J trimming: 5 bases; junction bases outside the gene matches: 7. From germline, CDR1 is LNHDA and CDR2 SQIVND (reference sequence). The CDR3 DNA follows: TGTGCCAGTAGTATAGATCCAGCGGGGGGCTTGGAGACCCAGTACTTC. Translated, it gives CASSIDPAGGLETQYF.

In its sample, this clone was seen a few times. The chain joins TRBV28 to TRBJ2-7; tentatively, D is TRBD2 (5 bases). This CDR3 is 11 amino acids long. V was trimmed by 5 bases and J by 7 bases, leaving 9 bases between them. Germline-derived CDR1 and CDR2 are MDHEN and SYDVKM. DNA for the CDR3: TGTGCCAGCAGTGATCGGAGGGAGCAGTACTTC. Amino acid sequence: CASSDRREQYF.

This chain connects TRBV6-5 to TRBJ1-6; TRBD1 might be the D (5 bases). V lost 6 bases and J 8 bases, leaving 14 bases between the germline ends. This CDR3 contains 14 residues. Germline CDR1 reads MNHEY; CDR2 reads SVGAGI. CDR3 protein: CASSPGGLDSPLHF. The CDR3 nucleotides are TGTGCCAGCAGCCCCGGGGGGTTGGATTCACCCCTCCACTTT.

Here the CDR3 DNA reads TGTGCCAGCTCCCAGCGGACAGGGCGGGGCTACACCTTC. This encodes CASSQRTGRGYTF. The chain employs TRBV18 and TRBJ1-2, with 8 bases fitting TRBD1. The length of the CDR3 is 13 residues. Germline values: CDR1 KGHSH, CDR2 LQKENI. V gave up 6 bases and J gave up 8 bases; unmatched junction bases: 8.

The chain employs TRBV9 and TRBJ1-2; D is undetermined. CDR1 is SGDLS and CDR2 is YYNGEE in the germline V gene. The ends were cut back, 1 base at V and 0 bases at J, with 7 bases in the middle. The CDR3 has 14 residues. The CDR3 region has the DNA TGTGCCAGCAGCGTAACCCCAGCTAACTATGGCTACACCTTC. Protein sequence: CASSVTPANYGYTF.

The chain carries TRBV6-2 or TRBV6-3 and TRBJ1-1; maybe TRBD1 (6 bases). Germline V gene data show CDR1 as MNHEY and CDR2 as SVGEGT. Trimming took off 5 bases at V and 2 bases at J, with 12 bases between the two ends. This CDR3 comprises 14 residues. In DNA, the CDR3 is TGTGCCAGCAGTCCGCACAGGGTAAACACTGAAGCTTTCTTT. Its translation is CASSPHRVNTEAFF.

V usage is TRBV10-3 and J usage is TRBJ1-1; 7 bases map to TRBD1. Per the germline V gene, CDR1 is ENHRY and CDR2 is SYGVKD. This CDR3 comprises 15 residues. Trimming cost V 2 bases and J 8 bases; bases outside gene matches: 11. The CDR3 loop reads CAISETSSGTVEAFF. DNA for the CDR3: TGTGCCATCAGTGAGACAAGTTCCGGGACAGTAGAAGCTTTCTTT.

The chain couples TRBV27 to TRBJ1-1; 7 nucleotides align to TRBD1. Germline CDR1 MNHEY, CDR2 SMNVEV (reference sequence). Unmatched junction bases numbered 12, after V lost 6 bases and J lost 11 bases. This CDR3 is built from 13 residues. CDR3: CASSKTGTPKAFF. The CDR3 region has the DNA TGTGCCAGCAGCAAGACAGGGACCCCAAAGGCTTTCTTT.

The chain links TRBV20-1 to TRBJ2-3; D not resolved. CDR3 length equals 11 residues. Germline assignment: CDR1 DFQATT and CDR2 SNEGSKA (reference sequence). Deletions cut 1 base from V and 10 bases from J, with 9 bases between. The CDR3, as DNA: TGCAGTGCTAGAGGTGGGTCGCCGCAGTATTTT. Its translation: CSARGGSPQYF.

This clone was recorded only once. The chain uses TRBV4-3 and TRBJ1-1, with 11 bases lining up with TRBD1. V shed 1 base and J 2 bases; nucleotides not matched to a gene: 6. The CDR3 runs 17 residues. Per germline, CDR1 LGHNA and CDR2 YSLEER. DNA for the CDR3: TGCGCCAGCAGCCAAGGGGGACAGGGGGTAGTAAACACTGAAGCTTTCTTT. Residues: CASSQGGQGVVNTEAFF.

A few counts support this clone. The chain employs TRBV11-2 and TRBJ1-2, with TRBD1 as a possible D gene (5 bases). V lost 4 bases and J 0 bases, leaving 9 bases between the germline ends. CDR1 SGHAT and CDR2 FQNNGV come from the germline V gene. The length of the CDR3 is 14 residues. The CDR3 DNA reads TGTGCCAGCAGCTCTCAGGGAGCTAACTATGGCTACACCTTC. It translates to CASSSQGANYGYTF.

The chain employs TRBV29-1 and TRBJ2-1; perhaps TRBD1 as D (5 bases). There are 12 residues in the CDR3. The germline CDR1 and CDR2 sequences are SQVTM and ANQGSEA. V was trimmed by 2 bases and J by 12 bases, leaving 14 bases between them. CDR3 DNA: TGCAGCGTTGAAACCTCAGGGTTGGGGCAGTTCTTC. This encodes CSVETSGLGQFF.

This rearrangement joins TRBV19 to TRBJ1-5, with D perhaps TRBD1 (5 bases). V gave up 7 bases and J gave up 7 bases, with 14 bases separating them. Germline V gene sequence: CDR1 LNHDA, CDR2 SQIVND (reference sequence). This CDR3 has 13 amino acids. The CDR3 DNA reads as TGTGCCAGTAATCAGGGATCGGGGCAGCCCCAGCATTTT. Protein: CASNQGSGQPQHF.

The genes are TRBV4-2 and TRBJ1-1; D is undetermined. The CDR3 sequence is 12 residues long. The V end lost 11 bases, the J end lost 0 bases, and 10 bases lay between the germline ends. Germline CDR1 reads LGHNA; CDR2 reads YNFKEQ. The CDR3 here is CASSRLNTEAFF. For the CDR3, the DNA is TGTGCCTCCTCTCGGTTGAACACTGAAGCTTTCTTT.